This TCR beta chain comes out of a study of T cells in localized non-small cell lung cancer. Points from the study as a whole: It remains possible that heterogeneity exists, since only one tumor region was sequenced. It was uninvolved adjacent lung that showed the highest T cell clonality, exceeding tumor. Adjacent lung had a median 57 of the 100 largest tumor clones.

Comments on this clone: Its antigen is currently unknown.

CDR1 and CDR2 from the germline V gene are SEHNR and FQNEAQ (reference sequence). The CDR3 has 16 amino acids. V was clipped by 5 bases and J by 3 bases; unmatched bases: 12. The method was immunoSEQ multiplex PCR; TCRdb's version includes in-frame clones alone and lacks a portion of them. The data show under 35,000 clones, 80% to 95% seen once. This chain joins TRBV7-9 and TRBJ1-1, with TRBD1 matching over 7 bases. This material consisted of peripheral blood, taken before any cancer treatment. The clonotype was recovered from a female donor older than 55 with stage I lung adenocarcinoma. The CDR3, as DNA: TGTGCCAGCAGCCTGGGATTCACAGGGGAGGACACTGAAGCTTTCTTT. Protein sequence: CASSLGFTGEDTEAFF.